A single sample gave rise to the 30 T cell receptor beta chains below, sequenced in a study of blood T cell repertoires in COVID-19. Data came from immunoSEQ multiplex PCR; TCRdb stores just in-frame clones and leaves some out. The repertoire holds about 110,000 clones, with approximately 84% as singletons. The specimen sequenced was peripheral blood. The receptor set was obtained from a human donor in a cohort sampled during active COVID-19.

The chain is built from TRBV6-2 or TRBV6-3 and TRBJ1-1; D unclear. The CDR3 has 15 residues. V gave up 5 bases and J gave up 1 base, with 14 bases separating them. The germline CDR1 and CDR2 sequences are MNHEY and SVGEGT. The CDR3 protein is CASSPDARSNTEAFF. CDR3 nucleotide sequence: TGTGCCAGCAGTCCAGATGCTCGCTCGAACACTGAAGCTTTCTTT.

CDR3 amino acids: CASQRSPQGNEQFF. Here the CDR3 DNA reads TGTGCCAGCCAGCGGTCCCCACAAGGCAATGAGCAGTTCTTC. This chain connects TRBV6-5 to TRBJ2-1, with D perhaps matching TRBD2 (5 bases). CDR3 length equals 14 residues. The V gene lost 8 bases and the J gene lost 6 bases, with 17 bases spanning the gap. Germline CDR1 MNHEY, CDR2 SVGAGI.

This chain uses TRBV5-1 with TRBJ1-6; a weak D match, TRBD1 (6 bases). V dropped 2 bases and J dropped 5 bases, with 14 bases sitting between them. The germline gives CDR1 SGHRS, CDR2 YFSETQ. This CDR3 contains 16 residues. The CDR3 DNA reads TGCGCCAGCAGCTTTCGGGGGAGGGGGGATAATTCACCCCTCCACTTT. As protein: CASSFRGRGDNSPLHF. The variable domain in full, with the rest retrieved from reference TRBV5-1 and TRBJ1-6, is KAGVTQTPRYLIKTRGQQVTLSCSPISGHRSVSWYQQTPGQGLQFLFEYFSETQRNKGNFPGRFSGRQFSNSRSEMNVSTLELGDSALYLCASSFRGRGDNSPLHFGNGTRLTVT.

With regard to this clone: Other DNA variants within this sample encode the same CDR3. V and J are TRBV2 and TRBJ2-6; possibly TRBD1 for D (6 bases). Trimming took 3 bases from V and 1 from J, leaving 7 bases between them. Per germline, CDR1 SNHLY and CDR2 FYNNEI. The CDR3 contains 15 residues. CDR3 in DNA: TGTGCCAGCAGTGACCAGGGGTCTGGGGCCAACGTCCTGACTTTC. Protein product: CASSDQGSGANVLTF.

This clone was counted between two and nine times. This chain connects TRBV27 to TRBJ1-2; 10 positions match TRBD1. The CDR3 consists of 16 residues. Germline values: CDR1 MNHEY, CDR2 SMNVEV (reference sequence). Unmatched junction bases numbered 6, after V lost 2 bases and J lost 3 bases. The CDR3 sequence is CASSLAGTGDYYGYTF. The CDR3, as DNA: TGTGCCAGCAGTTTAGCCGGGACAGGGGATTACTATGGCTACACCTTC.

This clone was found a few times. The chain recombines TRBV5-1 with TRBJ2-5; 8 bases align to TRBD2. In germline, CDR1 is SGHRS, CDR2 YFSETQ. There are 14 residues in the CDR3. The V segment lost 4 bases and the J segment 3 bases; nucleotides outside the gene matches: 5. The CDR3 sequence: CASSTGGAKETQYF. The CDR3 DNA is TGCGCCAGCAGCACCGGGGGGGCGAAAGAGACCCAGTACTTC.

The chain recombines TRBV5-1 with TRBJ2-2, with 7 bases aligning to TRBD2. The J segment lost 2 bases and the V segment lost 2 bases, leaving 6 bases of the junction unmatched. In germline, CDR1 is SGHRS, CDR2 YFSETQ. The CDR3 sequence is 16 residues long. CDR3 sequence (DNA): TGCGCCAGCAGCTTCGGCGGGGAGGGAAACACCGGGGAGCTGTTTTTT. Amino acids: CASSFGGEGNTGELFF.

This clone was recorded only once. The chain carries TRBV28 and TRBJ2-3; 10 bases are shared with TRBD2. The CDR3 contains 15 residues. The V segment lost 9 bases and the J segment 0 bases; nucleotides outside the gene matches: 6. Germline assignment: CDR1 MDHEN and CDR2 SYDVKM. The CDR3 region has the DNA TGTGCCAGTATGATAGCGGGGGGAAGCACAGATACGCAGTATTTT. Its protein is CASMIAGGSTDTQYF.

The chain carries TRBV10-3 and TRBJ2-5, with D maybe TRBD2 (6 bases). The V end lost 8 bases, the J end lost 1 base, and 14 bases lay between the germline ends. The CDR3 extends over 14 amino acids. Per the germline V gene, CDR1 is ENHRY and CDR2 is SYGVKD. The CDR3 DNA reads TGTGCCATCGGGGCGAGCGGGTCCCAAGAGACCCAGTACTTC. It codes for CAIGASGSQETQYF.

The V and J genes are TRBV19 and TRBJ2-5; TRBD1 might be the D (7 bases). V lost 4 bases and J lost 7, with 19 bases in between. The V gene's germline CDR1 is LNHDA and CDR2 SQIVND (reference sequence). This CDR3 has 15 amino acids. CDR3 DNA: TGTGCCAGTAGTACCCTGTTAGGGCAGGGGGGGACCCAGTACTTC. It codes for CASSTLLGQGGTQYF.

This clone came up once. The chain uses TRBV6-4 and TRBJ2-7; no reliable D call. The V and J ends lost 2 bases and 4 bases respectively, with 3 bases between them. Germline V gene lookup returns CDR1 MRHNA and CDR2 SNTAGT. The CDR3 covers 11 residues. CDR3 coding DNA: TGTGCCAGCAGTGACCCGTACGAGCAGTACTTC. This translates into CASSDPYEQYF.

The J gene is TRBJ1-4, the V gene TRBV4-1; 9 positions match TRBD1. V gave up 0 bases and J gave up 8 bases; unmatched junction bases: 13. The CDR3 loop spans 18 amino acids. The germline V gene encodes CDR1 MGHRA and CDR2 YSYEKL. The CDR3 sequence is CASSQDLNPDRGGEKLFF. In DNA form, the CDR3 reads TGCGCCAGCAGCCAAGATCTAAACCCGGACAGGGGAGGGGAAAAACTGTTTTTT.

The chain recombines TRBV9 with TRBJ2-2; 9 bases are shared with TRBD2. Germline loops: CDR1 SGDLS, CDR2 YYNGEE. V gave up 0 bases and J gave up 0 bases; unmatched junction bases: 3. The CDR3 totals 17 residues. As DNA, the CDR3 is TGTGCCAGCAGCGTAGCTGGCGGGAGGGCGAACACCGGGGAGCTGTTTTTT. Encoded protein: CASSVAGGRANTGELFF.

J is TRBJ1-3 and V is TRBV12-5; D is unclear. This CDR3 is built from 13 residues. V was shortened by 6 bases and J by 4 bases, with 10 bases between the two germline ends. Germline CDR1 is LGHNT and CDR2 is FRNRAP. This CDR3 is CASGGNSGNTIYF. CDR3 nucleotides: TGTGCTAGTGGCGGGAATTCCGGAAACACCATATATTTT.

CDR3 residues: CASSYSSTFYNEQFF. CDR3 DNA sequence: TGTGCCAGCAGTTACTCCTCGACTTTTTACAATGAGCAGTTCTTC. This chain uses TRBV6-6 with TRBJ2-1; D is ambiguous. V was pared by 0 bases and J by 4 bases, with 10 bases between. The CDR3 is 15 amino acids. Germline V lookup: CDR1 MNHNY, CDR2 SVGAGI (reference sequence).

This sequence joins TRBV30 and TRBJ1-5, with TRBD1 matching over 7 bases. The CDR3 has 13 amino acids. Germline CDR1 and CDR2: GTSNPN and SVGIG (reference sequence). The J segment lost 7 bases and the V segment lost 5 bases, leaving 8 bases of the junction unmatched. CDR3 sequence (DNA): TGTGCCTGGGACCCCAACAGGGGCCAGCCCCAGCATTTT. This sequence encodes CAWDPNRGQPQHF.

The chain employs TRBV5-1 and TRBJ2-2, with a weak D call TRBD1 (5 bases). The germline V gene encodes CDR1 SGHRS and CDR2 YFSETQ. Trimming removed 3 bases from V and 4 bases from J, with 7 bases in between. This CDR3 contains 13 residues. The CDR3 is CASSSTVTGELFF. In nucleotides, the CDR3 is TGCGCCAGCAGCTCGACAGTCACCGGGGAGCTGTTTTTT.

The J gene is TRBJ1-2, the V gene TRBV24-1; 8 nucleotides agree with TRBD1. V lost 2 bases to trimming and J lost 4 bases; unmatched junction nucleotides: 8. Per the germline V gene, CDR1 is KGHDR and CDR2 is SFDVKD. This CDR3 comprises 16 residues. The CDR3 coding sequence is TGTGCCACCAGTGATTCGGGCGGACAGGGTATCTATGGCTACACCTTC. Translated: CATSDSGGQGIYGYTF.

The rearrangement joins TRBV27 to TRBJ1-2, with TRBD1 identical over 10 bases. Germline CDR1 MNHEY, CDR2 SMNVEV (reference sequence). Trimming cost V 3 bases and J 7 bases; bases outside gene matches: 14. This CDR3 has 17 residues. This CDR3 reads CASSFHRTGGSLGGYTF. In DNA, the CDR3 is TGTGCCAGCAGTTTCCACCGGACAGGGGGGAGCCTTGGTGGCTACACCTTC.

This chain connects TRBV25-1 to TRBJ2-1; possibly TRBD1 for D (6 bases). This CDR3 spans 13 amino acids. V was trimmed by 7 bases and J by 8 bases, leaving 15 bases between them. Per the germline V gene, CDR1 is MGHDK and CDR2 is SYGVNS. This CDR3 reads CASKMFGGYEQFF. The CDR3 DNA sequence: TGTGCCAGCAAAATGTTTGGGGGCTATGAGCAGTTCTTC.

The V call is TRBV6-5, the J call TRBJ1-1; D is undetermined. This CDR3 is 13 amino acids long. Germline loops: CDR1 MNHEY, CDR2 SVGAGI. V lost 5 bases, J lost 4 bases, and 11 bases lay in between. The CDR3 loop reads CASSPPGITEAFF. In nucleotides, the CDR3 is TGTGCCAGCAGTCCTCCCGGGATCACTGAAGCTTTCTTT.

The CDR3 bases are TGTGCCAGCAGTTTACCGGGGCAGGGGAAAAAACAACAGCCCCAGCATTTT. Its translation: CASSLPGQGKKQQPQHF. The V and J genes are TRBV28 and TRBJ1-5, with D maybe TRBD1 (6 bases). This CDR3 is 17 amino acids long. Germline values: CDR1 MDHEN, CDR2 SYDVKM. The V gene lost 2 bases and the J gene lost 7 bases, with 21 bases spanning the gap.

The chain joins TRBV6-6 to TRBJ2-7; 9 nucleotides align to TRBD1. CDR1 is MNHNY and CDR2 is SVGAGI in the germline V gene (reference sequence). The CDR3 sequence is 14 residues long. The J segment lost 1 base and the V segment lost 7 bases, leaving 5 bases of the junction unmatched. CDR3 region: CASTGTGKSYEQYF. The CDR3 bases are TGTGCCAGCACGGGGACAGGGAAGTCCTACGAGCAGTACTTC.

This clone was detected only a few times. The J gene is TRBJ1-6, the V gene TRBV6-5; 9 positions match TRBD1. The CDR3 extends over 14 amino acids. Trimming at V came to 2 bases and at J to 9 bases, leaving 2 bases not matched to a gene. In germline, CDR1 is MNHEY, CDR2 SVGAGI. For the CDR3, the DNA is TGTGCCAGCAGTTACGGGACAGGGCTTTCACCCCTCCACTTT. It encodes CASSYGTGLSPLHF.

The chain couples TRBV6-2 or TRBV6-3 to TRBJ2-1; 10 bases agree with TRBD2. This CDR3 contains 15 residues. Looked up from germline, CDR1 is MNHEY and CDR2 is SVGEGT. The ends lost 2 bases at V and 9 bases at J; junction bases unmatched: 7. The CDR3 DNA is TGTGCCAGCAGTTACCGCCCTAGCGGGAGAGCTGAGCAGTTCTTC. Amino acids: CASSYRPSGRAEQFF.

CDR3 amino acids: CASSLDGTGFYEQYF. For the CDR3, the DNA is TGCGCCAGCAGCTTGGACGGGACAGGGTTCTACGAGCAGTACTTC. This chain joins TRBV5-1 and TRBJ2-7; 9 positions agree with TRBD1. The CDR3 is made up of 15 amino acids. The junction had 4 bases not matched to a gene; V was cut back by 0 bases and J by 3 bases. Germline V gene data show CDR1 as SGHRS and CDR2 as YFSETQ.

The gene calls are TRBV6-5 and TRBJ1-2; 9 bases agree with TRBD1. The CDR3 has 14 amino acids. The germline V gene encodes CDR1 MNHEY and CDR2 SVGAGI. The V gene end was trimmed by 6 bases and the J gene end by 5 bases; junction bases not matched to a gene: 7. The CDR3 spells CASSSGQGRYGYTF. The CDR3, as DNA: TGTGCCAGCAGCTCCGGACAGGGGAGGTATGGCTACACCTTC.

The chain has TRBV10-3 and TRBJ1-2; 11 bases fit TRBD1. V shed 9 bases and J 3 bases; nucleotides not matched to a gene: 3. The CDR3 has 13 residues. Germline V CDR1 and CDR2: ENHRY, SYGVKD. CDR3 bases: TGTGCCATAGGACAGGGGGCGGACTATGGCTACACCTTC. As protein: CAIGQGADYGYTF.

This chain links TRBV5-1 with TRBJ2-1; the match to TRBD2 covers 9 bases. The CDR3 contains 14 residues. The V segment lost 0 bases and the J segment 7 bases; nucleotides outside the gene matches: 2. CDR1 is SGHRS and CDR2 is YFSETQ in the germline V gene. The CDR3 spells CASSLEAGGNEQFF. As DNA, the CDR3 is TGCGCCAGCAGCTTGGAGGCGGGAGGGAATGAGCAGTTCTTC.

The chain couples TRBV19 to TRBJ2-2; 7 bases fit TRBD1. V gave up 5 bases and J gave up 0 bases; unmatched junction bases: 6. Germline CDR1 LNHDA, CDR2 SQIVND (reference sequence). The length of the CDR3 is 16 residues. The CDR3 DNA reads TGTGCCAGTAGTCTACAGGGGCTCACGAACACCGGGGAGCTGTTTTTT. This codes for CASSLQGLTNTGELFF.